The source of this T cell receptor (beta chain) is a study of blood T cell repertoires in COVID-19. The overall study: Acute and convalescent COVID-19 specimens originated in the United States, Italy and Spain.

As originally analysed: For nucleated cells, counts were estimated from reference gene primer amplification. Generated by immunoSEQ multiplex PCR, the TCRdb table keeps only in-frame clones and is missing some. V and J calls and clone size are given by that table; D and trimming were obtained from the DNA. The table shows around 49,000 clones, with approximately 78% occurring only once. V dropped 0 bases and J dropped 7 bases, with 12 bases sitting between them. Germline assignment: CDR1 MGHRA and CDR2 YSYEKL. This CDR3 spans 14 amino acids. The study drew participants aged about 18 to 90 years from 20 to 30 US areas. Assignments of participants to cohorts depended upon their own reported clinical history.

This sequence joins TRBV4-1 and TRBJ1-2; D call uncertain. The sample comprised PBMCs or T cells enriched from blood (not recorded which). The sequence derives from a woman between 50 and 59 years old with acute COVID-19. CDR3 in amino acids: CASSQDRGRTGYTF. CDR3 nucleotide sequence: TGCGCCAGCAGCCAAGATCGGGGAAGGACTGGCTACACCTTC.